This record concerns one TCR beta chain sequence. Its antigen is as yet unknown. This sample is drawn from a study of shared clonotypes between healthy human individuals. At the level of the study: Samples came from two female and three male donors aged 18 to 49.

The germline V gene encodes CDR1 LGHNA and CDR2 YNFKEQ. The CDR3 extends over 15 amino acids. V was trimmed by 0 bases and J by 2 bases, leaving 11 bases between them. Whole-study results and caveats: Researchers sampled only blood; tissue repertoires likely differ. Among donors, clonotype sharing was expected to be affected by sequencing depth. There were few donors, and this limited the genetic and exposure-history diversity represented.

TCRdb's table, derived via immunoSEQ multiplex PCR, lists solely in-frame clones and lacks some. The sample yields about 560,000 clones, around 80% seen once. The rearrangement uses TRBV4-2 and TRBJ2-7; D remains ambiguous. The sequenced sample consisted of PBMCs. The receptor was isolated from a woman aged 40 to 50 in good health. Some clones in this sample may be carry-over from other donors' samples. The CDR3 DNA is TGTGCCAGCAGCCAAGAGATGCGGCTAACCTACGAGCAGTACTTC. It yields the protein CASSQEMRLTYEQYF.